Shown below are 29 T cell receptor beta chains from a single sample sequenced in a study of metastatic and nonmetastatic thyroid tumors. There were no patients who had received any treatment before thyroid surgery. TCRdb re-called clones via MiXCR from the PCR reads. The sample holds about 92,000 clones; about 16% are singletons and the top ten take 3.6%. Sequenced material: blood. Source of these receptors: a female donor with papillary thyroid cancer or a benign thyroid nodule (not recorded which). Some clones in this sample may be carry-over from other donors' samples.

This clone was seen a handful of times. The gene calls are TRBV12-3 or TRBV12-4 and TRBJ1-6; D unresolved. V was clipped by 6 bases and J by 18 bases, with 21 bases between them. The CDR3 spans 13 residues. The CDR3 sequence: CASSQDVNSPSHF. CDR3 DNA sequence: TGTGCCAGCAGCCAGGACGTTAATTCACCCTCCCACTTT.

The chain couples TRBV6-2 or TRBV6-3 to TRBJ1-1; D might be TRBD1 (5 bases). Germline-derived CDR1 and CDR2 are MNHEY and SVGEGT. V lost 2 bases to trimming and J lost 10 bases, with 11 bases between them. This CDR3 contains 12 residues. CDR3 protein: CASSYRGLRAFF. The DNA for the CDR3 is TGTGCCAGCAGTTACAGGGGCTTAAGAGCTTTCTTT.

In this sample, this clone turned up many times. The chain couples TRBV7-9 to TRBJ2-1; D not resolved. Between the trimmed V and J ends, which lost 3 bases and 8 bases, there was a span of 5 bases. The CDR3 runs to 11 residues. Per germline, CDR1 SEHNR and CDR2 FQNEAQ (reference sequence). CDR3 DNA sequence: TGTGCCAGCAGCTTTGGCGATGAGCAGTTCTTC. This gives the protein CASSFGDEQFF.

This clone came up many times. The rearrangement uses TRBV10-3 and TRBJ2-1, with TRBD2 matching 14 bases. Germline trimming cut 6 bases from V and 6 bases from J; bases unmatched to any gene: 13. The germline V gene encodes CDR1 ENHRY and CDR2 SYGVKD. The CDR3 is 18 amino acids. The CDR3 DNA reads TGTGCCATCAGCAAGACTAGCGGGGGGGTCATTACGGCCAATGAGCAGTTCTTC. It encodes CAISKTSGGVITANEQFF.

This clone was picked up a small number of times. Mismatch with germline at one junction end may stem from a read error. CDR3 sequence reads: CAGSLGVGVVNEQYF. Here the CDR3 DNA reads TGTGCCGGCAGCTTGGGTGTGGGGGTAGTGAACGAGCAGTACTTC. The gene calls are TRBV5-5 and TRBJ2-7, with D perhaps assigned TRBD1 or TRBD2 (5 bases each). CDR1 is SGHKS, CDR2 YYEKEE, per germline (reference sequence). This CDR3 has 15 amino acids.

This clone has ten or more counts. One base away lies a much larger clone, so this may be a sequencing read error. Different DNA sequences within this sample yield the same CDR3. For the CDR3, the DNA is TGTGCCAGCAGTGTTCAGGGAACCGGGGGGCCCCTCCACTTT. This encodes CASSVQGTGGPLHF. The chain is built from TRBV2 and TRBJ1-6; D is possibly TRBD1 (5 bases). This CDR3 is 14 amino acids long. The germline CDR1 and CDR2 sequences are SNHLY and FYNNEI. V lost 4 bases and J 13 bases, leaving 17 bases between the germline ends.

The sample holds many counts of this clone. V gene TRBV6-2 or TRBV6-3 combines with J gene TRBJ2-5, with TRBD1 matching 9 bases. Germline-derived CDR1 and CDR2 are MNHEY and SVGEGT. The CDR3 extends over 14 amino acids. V was clipped by 2 bases and J by 3 bases; unmatched bases: 1. CDR3 sequence (DNA): TGTGCCAGCAGTTACCGGGACAGGGAAGAGACCCAGTACTTC. Its translation is CASSYRDREETQYF.

This clone was found a few times. This chain joins TRBV6-1 and TRBJ2-7; 7 bases fit TRBD2. Germline V gene data show CDR1 as MNHNS and CDR2 as SASEGT. The CDR3 covers 14 residues. The ends lost 8 bases at V and 3 bases at J; junction bases unmatched: 10. CDR3 coding DNA: TGTGCCAGCTACAACAGCGGGACCCGCTACGAGCAGTACTTC. Its translation is CASYNSGTRYEQYF.

This clone was observed a few times. Just one base apart from a much larger clone, this may be a read error. The chain combines TRBV20-1 with TRBJ2-3; D is ambiguous. The CDR3 consists of 16 residues. CDR1 is DFQATT, CDR2 SNEGSKA, per germline (reference sequence). V was cut by 1 base and J by 4 bases, with 18 bases left in between. CDR3 region: CSARALVSPQPDTQYF. DNA for the CDR3: TGCAGTGCTAGAGCTCTGGTCTCACCCCAGCCAGATACGCAGTATTTT.

In this sample, this clone turned up many times. The gene calls are TRBV19 and TRBJ1-1; no clear D gene. CDR1 LNHDA and CDR2 SQIVND come from the germline V gene (reference sequence). The CDR3 has 13 amino acids. Trimming removed 3 bases at V and 2 bases at J, with 7 bases between. In DNA, the CDR3 is TGTGCCAGTAGTATTTCCACTAACACTGAAGCTTTCTTT. Its protein is CASSISTNTEAFF.

This clone was found a few times. The CDR3 carries no conserved terminal phenylalanine or tryptophan, so it likely arises from a read error. No DNA is shown, since the ends of the CDR3 on it are uncertain; the CDR3 is the one TCRdb lists. The rearrangement uses TRBV10-2 and TRBJ1-2; TRBD1 is taken as the D call from the table, unchecked against the DNA. The CDR3 extends over 14 residues, inclusive of both ends. The V gene's germline CDR1 is WSHSY and CDR2 SAAADI. The CDR3 loop is CASSEGDRFKWLHL.

This clone was counted between two and nine times. The same CDR3 also results from other DNA sequences found in this sample. This chain uses TRBV11-2 with TRBJ2-3; the D gene is possibly TRBD1 (6 bases). The germline V and J ends were trimmed by 0 bases and 2 bases, with 15 bases remaining between them. Germline lookup yields CDR1 SGHAT and CDR2 FQNNGV. The CDR3 sequence is 17 residues long. The CDR3 sequence: CASSLEGTRVPTDTQYF. The CDR3 DNA reads as TGTGCCAGCAGCTTAGAAGGGACAAGGGTCCCCACAGATACGCAGTATTTT.

In its sample, this clone was seen a few times. A much larger clonotype is one base distant, so this may be a read error. V is TRBV15 and J is TRBJ1-1; maybe TRBD1 (6 bases). Germline values: CDR1 LNHNV, CDR2 YYDKDF (reference sequence). There are 16 residues in the CDR3. The ends were cut back, 0 bases at V and 0 bases at J, with 11 bases in the middle. In DNA form, the CDR3 reads TGTGCCACCAGCAGAGATTGTCAGGGGTTGAACACTGAAGCTTTCTTT. It codes for CATSRDCQGLNTEAFF.

This clone came up many times. This chain connects TRBV11-2 to TRBJ2-3; 7 positions agree with TRBD1. The CDR3 loop spans 17 amino acids. CDR1 and CDR2 from the germline V gene are SGHAT and FQNNGV. After removal of 0 bases from V and 3 bases from J, the junction contained 9 bases not matched to a gene. The CDR3 loop reads CASSLELGRGQTDTQYF. CDR3 DNA sequence: TGTGCCAGCAGCTTAGAATTGGGTAGGGGGCAGACAGATACGCAGTATTTT.

A remark on this clone: A much larger clone lies one base from this, so it may be a read error. This chain joins TRBV9 and TRBJ1-2; weak D call: TRBD1 (5 bases). The ends were cut back, 2 bases at V and 2 bases at J, with 13 bases in the middle. Germline V gene sequence: CDR1 SGDLS, CDR2 YYNGEE. The CDR3 contains 15 residues. For the CDR3, the DNA is TGTGCCAGCAGCGTCTCGGGACGAAACAACTATGGCTACACCTTC. Translating it yields CASSVSGRNNYGYTF.

There are many counts of this clone. V and J are TRBV19 and TRBJ2-2, with D possibly matching TRBD1 (5 bases). The length of the CDR3 is 15 residues. Germline V gene sequence: CDR1 LNHDA, CDR2 SQIVND (reference sequence). With 7 bases removed from V and 4 bases from J, the gap between germline ends came to 16 bases. CDR3: CASNVGRRGTGELFF. Written as DNA, the CDR3 is TGTGCCAGTAATGTGGGCAGAAGGGGCACCGGGGAGCTGTTTTTT.

This sequence joins TRBV18 and TRBJ1-1, with D possibly matching TRBD1 (5 bases). This CDR3 spans 14 amino acids. The V gene lost 2 bases and the J gene lost 5 bases, with 12 bases spanning the gap. Germline V gene sequence: CDR1 KGHSH, CDR2 LQKENI. Here the CDR3 reads CASSPGWEGTEAFF. The DNA of the CDR3 is TGTGCCAGCTCACCAGGCTGGGAGGGGACTGAAGCTTTCTTT.

To note about this clone: This may arise from a read error, as a much more abundant clone is one base away. In the same sample, other DNA sequences code for this CDR3. The J gene is TRBJ2-2, the V gene TRBV20-1; 8 positions match TRBD2. The junction had 6 bases not matched to a gene; V was cut back by 1 base and J by 2 bases. Germline V gene data show CDR1 as DFQATT and CDR2 as SNEGSKA (reference sequence). This CDR3 comprises 16 residues. The CDR3 region is CSARVPTSGNTGELFF. The CDR3 bases are TGCAGTGCTAGAGTTCCTACTAGCGGAAACACCGGGGAGCTGTTTTTT.

This clone was seen more than once but under ten times. One base away lies a much larger clone, so this may be a sequencing read error. This chain connects TRBV2 to TRBJ2-5; D gene unclear. Trimming left V 9 bases short and J 8 bases short, with 7 bases between. The CDR3 totals 9 residues. The germline CDR1 and CDR2 sequences are SNHLY and FYNNEI. CDR3 protein: CASGDTQYF. DNA of the CDR3: TGTGCCAGTGGAGATACCCAGTACTTC.

This clone has ten or more counts. The J gene is TRBJ1-1, the V gene TRBV2; D gene unclear. Per germline, CDR1 SNHLY and CDR2 FYNNEI. This CDR3 is 15 amino acids long. Trimming shortened V by 6 bases and J by 4 bases, and 18 bases separated the two germline ends. The CDR3 is CASSRAPYRSTEAFF. The CDR3, as DNA: TGTGCCAGCAGCCGGGCCCCGTATAGGAGCACTGAAGCTTTCTTT.

As for this clone: At one boundary the junction diverges from the germline segment, which might be a read error. The chain uses TRBV24-1 and TRBJ2-7, with D tentatively TRBD2 (6 bases). This CDR3 comprises 13 residues. Germline values: CDR1 KGHDR, CDR2 SFDVKD. The CDR3 coding sequence is TGCGCCACCAGTTCTACAGGAGGGTCCGATCAGTACTTC. Encoded protein: CATSSTGGSDQYF.

The DNA of the CDR3 is TGTGCCAGCAGCATAGAAAGGGAAACTGAAGCTTTCTTT. Its translation: CASSIERETEAFF. The gene calls are TRBV5-4 and TRBJ1-1; D is unresolved. V lost 4 bases and J lost 5, with 12 bases in between. This CDR3 contains 13 residues. Germline loops: CDR1 SGHNT, CDR2 YYREEE (reference sequence).

This clone was recorded many times. The rearrangement joins TRBV5-1 to TRBJ2-2; the D gene is possibly TRBD2 (6 bases). The CDR3 totals 15 residues. CDR1 is SGHRS and CDR2 is YFSETQ in the germline V gene. V lost 3 bases and J 4 bases, leaving 13 bases between the germline ends. The CDR3 reads CASSSSADGTGELFF. The CDR3 DNA reads as TGCGCCAGCAGCTCTAGCGCGGATGGCACCGGGGAGCTGTTTTTT.

The chain has TRBV3-1 and TRBJ1-5; tentative D call: TRBD1 (5 bases). The CDR3 consists of 15 residues. Looked up from germline, CDR1 is LGHDT and CDR2 is YNNKEL (reference sequence). The ends were cut back, 4 bases at V and 5 bases at J, with 15 bases in the middle. The CDR3 spells CASSPGRGPHQPQHF. The CDR3 DNA reads TGTGCCAGCAGCCCCGGAAGGGGCCCTCATCAGCCCCAGCATTTT.

This clone appeared a single time. The chain couples TRBV2 to TRBJ2-1; TRBD2 aligns across 8 bases. Germline V gives CDR1 SNHLY, CDR2 FYNNEI. Trimming took 7 bases from V and 4 from J; bases not matched to a gene: 12. The CDR3 runs 16 residues. DNA of the CDR3: TGTGCCAGCAAGGGGTTGGCGGGAGGAGCTTACAATGAGCAGTTCTTC. Protein sequence: CASKGLAGGAYNEQFF.

This clone was counted at least ten times. V usage is TRBV29-1 and J usage is TRBJ2-3; the match to TRBD2 covers 13 bases. Germline CDR1 and CDR2: SQVTM and ANQGSEA. V was clipped by 7 bases and J by 2 bases; unmatched bases: 9. CDR3 size: 16 residues. The CDR3 nucleotides read TGCAGCGCCTGGTGGGGACTAGCGGGAAACACAGATACGCAGTATTTT. This sequence encodes CSAWWGLAGNTDTQYF.

Points on this clone: A much more abundant neighbour one base away suggests this may be a read error. J is TRBJ1-4 and V is TRBV4-2; D gene unclear. Trimming shortened V by 2 bases and J by 10 bases, and 17 bases separated the two germline ends. Germline CDR1 and CDR2: LGHNA and YNFKEQ. This CDR3 contains 15 residues. The CDR3 DNA reads as TGTGCCAGCAGCCAATCTCAGGCGTTCCGGGTAAAACTGTTTTTT. This translates into CASSQSQAFRVKLFF.

This clone was seen many times. The J gene is TRBJ2-3, the V gene TRBV10-3, with TRBD1 identical over 7 bases. V lost 8 bases, J lost 5 bases, and 10 bases stayed unmatched. Germline V lookup: CDR1 ENHRY, CDR2 SYGVKD. The CDR3 sequence is 14 residues long. The chain's CDR3 is CAIGEGGAGDTQYF. For the CDR3, the DNA is TGTGCCATCGGGGAAGGGGGCGCGGGAGATACGCAGTATTTT.

At least ten counts were recorded for this clone. The rearrangement joins TRBV6-1 to TRBJ2-2; a possible D gene is TRBD2 (5 bases). The CDR3 length is 16 residues. Germline CDR1 is MNHNS and CDR2 is SASEGT. V was trimmed by 2 bases and J by 4 bases, leaving 14 bases between them. This CDR3 reads CASSEFGELGTGELFF. For the CDR3, the DNA is TGTGCCAGCAGTGAATTCGGGGAGTTGGGCACCGGGGAGCTGTTTTTT.